Sequencing of this T cell receptor (beta chain) was carried out in a study of blood T cell repertoires in COVID-19 (dated by TCRdb to 2019 to 2021). As for the study more broadly: Samples from collaborators originated in the United States, Italy and Spain and spanned both the acute and convalescent phases of COVID-19. The prospective study material was composed of cDNA or gDNA derived from T cells, B-cell-depleted T cells, or PBMCs. The samples were drawn from the first 160 participants of the ongoing ImmuneRACE study and from 1,254 subjects provided by 6 global collaborators. The dataset comprised deeply sampled blood TCRbeta repertoires from subjects exposed to, actively infected with, or recovered from COVID-19. Sample metadata almost always included a de-identified subject ID, COVID-19 status, age in years and sex. The repertoires were released in a freely available public database intended as a resource for research on the immune response to SARS-CoV-2. Where HLA class I and class II types were available, the types were taken from metadata supplied by the sample provider, not from assay-based typing.

In the case of this clone: No antigen is known for it. The record has no base qualities; no much larger clone is one base away.

From the germline V gene, CDR1 is SGDLS and CDR2 is YYNGEE. V and J are trimmed by 3 bases and 1 base, and the gene matches miss 12 bases of the junction. Inclusive of the bounding cysteine and phenylalanine, the CDR3 is 17 residues long. CDR3 DNA only is kept here, 51 bases in frame from base 1. TCRbeta CDR3 regions were amplified from genomic DNA by means of the immunoSEQ Assay, a bias-controlled multiplex PCR. The authors processed their data as follows. Within the assay, amplification of reference gene primers was used to estimate how many nucleated cells each sample contained. To quantify the absolute abundance of each unique TCRbeta CDR3 rearrangement, sequence reads were collapsed and filtered. For each sample, productive Simpson clonality was calculated as the square root of Simpson's diversity index over productive rearrangements. TCRdb's version of the immuneACCESS table is confined to in-frame rearrangements and falls short of the full clone set. An unresolved V gene accounts for under half of the shortfall where checked; the remainder is of unknown origin. Clone size and V and J calls were adopted from that table, with D and trimming inferred from the DNA. Across this sample there are 300,000 or so clones, with about 92% seen only once. Clones ranked in the top ten supply roughly 2.5% of the sample.

In the prospective study, participants were about 18 to 100 years old, resided in 24 geographic areas of the United States, and were enrolled through a virtual design. To assign participants to cohorts, the prospective study relied on clinical history that participants themselves reported in a screening survey and a study questionnaire. Recovered participants in ImmuneRACE Cohort 3 were defined by two consecutive negative NP/OP PCR tests, clearance by a healthcare professional, or resolution of symptoms. In the prospective study, whole blood, serum and a nasopharyngeal or oropharyngeal swab were collected from each participant by mobile phlebotomists. Additional blood draws and questionnaires over an approximately 2-month period could optionally be provided by prospective study participants. Before DNA extraction, prospective study blood samples were shipped either frozen or at room temperature.

General conclusions and limits of the study: The amount of clinical and demographic metadata varied by source and participant and was provided uncurated.

The rearrangement combines TRBV9 with TRBJ2-5; the central 7 bases match TRBD1. The sequenced sample consisted of PBMCs or T cells enriched from blood (not recorded which). This receptor was obtained from a man between 60 and 70 years old who had recovered from COVID-19. The bases read TGTGCCAGCAGCGACCCGAACAGGGGAGAAGTCCAAGAGACCCAGTACTTC. Its translation is CASSDPNRGEVQETQYF. Full variable domain (CDR3 extended with the reference TRBV9 and TRBJ2-5 proteins): DSGVTQTPKHLITATGQRVTLRCSPRSGDLSVYWYQQSLDQGLQFLIQYYNGEERAKGNILERFSAQQFPDLHSELNLSSLELGDSALYFCASSDPNRGEVQETQYFGPGTRLLVL.